This TCR beta chain was documented in a study of cytomegalovirus exposure and HLA in healthy donors. Both 60 Vbeta primers and 13 Jbeta primers went into the PCR. Generated by immunoSEQ multiplex PCR, the TCRdb table keeps only in-frame clones and is missing some. The sample holds 140,000 to 150,000 clones. The sample comprised PBMCs. The TCR was taken from a woman aged 50 to 60 in good health and CMV-seronegative.

The CDR3 spells CASTGTSGRENEQFF. CDR3 coding DNA: TGTGCCAGCACGGGGACTAGCGGGAGGGAGAATGAGCAGTTCTTC. This chain connects TRBV6-1 to TRBJ2-1; 16 bases fit TRBD2. After removal of 7 bases from V and 7 bases from J, the junction contained 4 bases not matched to a gene. The CDR3 contains 15 residues. Germline-derived CDR1 and CDR2 are MNHNS and SASEGT.